The 28 T cell receptor beta chains given below trace back to one sample, sequenced in a study of blood T cells in healthy people across ages (dated by TCRdb to between 2014 and 2017). The receptor library was made with 5' RACE. For sequencing, an Illumina HiSeq 2500 was employed. A second PCR of about 6 to 11 cycles was run with a J-beta primer mix and a sample-barcoded 5' primer. TCRdb applied fastp at Q25 and MiXCR to the public reads, then kept only in-frame beta chains. Rows matching on CDR3 protein sequence are summarized as one entry with the most common DNA and genes. For this sample the table gives hundreds of thousands of distinct CDR3 sequences, of which 45% to 50% were detected only once. 13% of the sample is taken by the ten largest. Sequencing input: blood. The source is a man aged 25 to 45 in good health.

The chain couples TRBV24-1 to TRBJ2-7; D not certain. The J call may be wrong; the DNA end is better matched by TRBJ2-4. Germline V lookup: CDR1 KGHDR, CDR2 SFDVKD. The CDR3 is made up of 14 amino acids. CDR3 bases: TGTGCCACCAGTGATCCCGGACGATCGAACATTCAGTACTTC. Protein: CATSDPGRSNIQYF.

This chain joins TRBV20-1 and TRBJ2-5, with D tentatively TRBD2 (6 bases). This CDR3 contains 13 residues. Trimming took off 1 base at V and 7 bases at J, with 13 bases between the two ends. CDR1 and CDR2 (germline): DFQATT, SNEGSKA (reference sequence). CDR3 protein: CSARVTSEGTQYF. The CDR3, as DNA: TGCAGTGCTAGAGTGACTAGTGAAGGGACCCAGTACTTC.

CDR3 in amino acids: CASSQGGCYEQYF. Here the CDR3 DNA reads TGCGCCAGCAGCCAAGGGGGGTGCTACGAGCAGTACTTC. The rearrangement uses TRBV4-3 and TRBJ2-7; D may match TRBD1 or TRBD2 (5 bases each). This CDR3 is 13 amino acids long. CDR1 is LGHNA and CDR2 is YSLEER in the germline V gene. V dropped 1 base and J dropped 3 bases, with 7 bases sitting between them.

A few counts support this clonotype. This chain links TRBV6-1 with TRBJ2-2; 8 nucleotides line up with TRBD1. Trimming at V came to 9 bases and at J to 1 base, leaving 10 bases not matched to a gene. Germline V gene data show CDR1 as MNHNS and CDR2 as SASEGT. The CDR3 totals 16 residues. The CDR3 spells CASQKPDRENTGELFF. The DNA for the CDR3 is TGTGCCAGTCAAAAACCGGACAGGGAGAACACCGGGGAGCTGTTTTTT.

The CDR3 bases are TGTGCCAGCAGCTTAGAACAGATGAACACTGAAGCTTTCTTT. Its protein product is CASSLEQMNTEAFF. This chain links TRBV7-2 with TRBJ1-1; D call uncertain. Germline lookup yields CDR1 SGHTA and CDR2 FQGNSA. The V gene lost 1 base and the J gene lost 0 bases, with 6 bases spanning the gap. The CDR3 is 14 residues long.

This clonotype was seen a few times. This chain joins TRBV2 and TRBJ2-7, with D perhaps TRBD1 (5 bases). Germline CDR1 and CDR2: SNHLY and FYNNEI. Trimming took 6 bases from V and 1 from J, leaving 16 bases between them. The CDR3 has 15 residues. Here the CDR3 DNA reads TGTGCCAGCAGCAGAGAGGCAGGGTCTTCCTACGAGCAGTACTTC. Amino acids: CASSREAGSSYEQYF.

The chain recombines TRBV12-3 or TRBV12-4 with TRBJ2-3; D perhaps matches TRBD2 (5 bases). With 0 bases removed from V and 1 base from J, the gap between germline ends came to 14 bases. The CDR3 extends over 17 amino acids. The CDR3 DNA follows: TGTGCCAGCAGTTTAGCCCCCGGCGGGTCGGGCACAGATACGCAGTATTTT. This translates into CASSLAPGGSGTDTQYF.

In its sample, this clonotype was seen a few times. J is TRBJ2-3 and V is TRBV2; TRBD1 agrees at 9 bases. Germline trimming cut 6 bases from V and 2 bases from J; bases unmatched to any gene: 6. Germline CDR1 reads SNHLY; CDR2 reads FYNNEI. The length of the CDR3 is 15 residues. The CDR3 reads CASRLTGGSTDTQYF. DNA of the CDR3: TGTGCCAGCAGGCTGACAGGGGGGTCCACAGATACGCAGTATTTT.

This clonotype has more than one count but fewer than ten. The V and J genes are TRBV20-1 and TRBJ1-1, with TRBD1 identical over 10 bases. J gave up 6 bases and V 5 bases, and 9 bases lay outside the gene matches. Germline V gene sequence: CDR1 DFQATT, CDR2 SNEGSKA (reference sequence). The CDR3 extends over 14 amino acids. Here the CDR3 reads CSAYPGQGFSEAFF. The CDR3 DNA sequence: TGCAGTGCTTACCCGGGACAGGGGTTTTCTGAAGCTTTCTTT.

The V gene is TRBV27, the J gene TRBJ1-6; D perhaps matches TRBD1 (6 bases). Germline CDR1 MNHEY, CDR2 SMNVEV (reference sequence). The CDR3 extends over 16 amino acids. Trimming left V 0 bases short and J 5 bases short, with 11 bases between. CDR3: CASSLSPQGNNSPLHF. For the CDR3, the DNA is TGTGCCAGCAGTTTATCCCCGCAGGGGAATAATTCACCCCTCCACTTT.

The chain is built from TRBV29-1 and TRBJ2-5; TRBD2 agrees at 9 bases. CDR1 is SQVTM, CDR2 ANQGSEA, per germline. V dropped 3 bases and J dropped 4; count of bases not matched to a gene: 6. CDR3 size: 14 residues. The DNA of the CDR3 is TGCAGCGTTGATCCGTCTAGCGGGGTAGAGACCCAGTACTTC. Protein: CSVDPSSGVETQYF.

This sequence joins TRBV6-2 or TRBV6-3 and TRBJ2-3; 11 bases match TRBD1. CDR3 length equals 16 residues. V trimming: 5 bases; J trimming: 3 bases; junction bases outside the gene matches: 7. CDR1 and CDR2 (germline): MNHEY, SVGEGT. CDR3 region: CASSNPDRGPTDTQYF. The CDR3 DNA sequence: TGTGCCAGCAGTAACCCGGACAGGGGGCCGACAGATACGCAGTATTTT.

V and J are TRBV27 and TRBJ1-5, with TRBD1 identical over 7 bases. Trimming removed 10 bases from V and 3 bases from J; junction bases left unmatched: 6. The CDR3 has 13 residues. Germline values: CDR1 MNHEY, CDR2 SMNVEV (reference sequence). The CDR3 region has the DNA TGTGCCACTGGGACAGAGATCAATCAGCCCCAGCATTTT. The encoded protein is CATGTEINQPQHF.

This clonotype was observed a handful of times. The chain couples TRBV2 to TRBJ2-7; no clear D gene. Germline V gene lookup returns CDR1 SNHLY and CDR2 FYNNEI. CDR3 length: 15 amino acids. V was clipped by 3 bases and J by 0 bases, with 12 bases between them. The chain's CDR3 is CASSDGQAHSYEQYF. The CDR3 DNA is TGTGCCAGCAGTGACGGCCAGGCCCACTCCTACGAGCAGTACTTC.

The chain couples TRBV30 to TRBJ2-7; 7 bases align to TRBD2. J was trimmed by 2 bases and V by 2 bases; bases with no gene match: 3. Germline V CDR1 and CDR2: GTSNPN, SVGIG (reference sequence). The CDR3 is 13 residues long. The CDR3 here is CAWSLGLAYEQYF. The CDR3 DNA follows: TGTGCCTGGAGTTTAGGACTAGCCTACGAGCAGTACTTC.

The table lists this clonotype with a few counts. This chain connects TRBV11-3 to TRBJ1-1, with D unclear. This CDR3 is built from 13 residues. Germline CDR1 and CDR2: SGHNT and YENEEA. With 6 bases removed from V and 3 bases from J, the gap between germline ends came to 11 bases. CDR3 protein: CASSQSQDTEAFF. The CDR3 nucleotides are TGTGCCAGCAGTCAAAGTCAGGACACTGAAGCTTTCTTT.

The chain combines TRBV20-1 with TRBJ2-7, with 7 bases identical to TRBD1. V was pared by 6 bases and J by 3 bases, with 8 bases of the junction left unmatched. This CDR3 is built from 13 residues. Germline V gene sequence: CDR1 DFQATT, CDR2 SNEGSKA (reference sequence). The CDR3 here is CSATPGQRYEQYF. DNA of the CDR3: TGCAGTGCAACTCCGGGACAGCGCTACGAGCAGTACTTC.

This clonotype was observed a handful of times. This chain links TRBV13 with TRBJ1-4; the D is unclear. V was clipped by 3 bases and J by 4 bases, with 12 bases between them. This CDR3 is built from 15 residues. Germline assignment: CDR1 PRHDT and CDR2 FYEKMQ (reference sequence). CDR3 amino acids: CASSFTGGSNEKLFF. As DNA, the CDR3 is TGTGCCAGCAGCTTTACCGGAGGAAGTAATGAAAAACTGTTTTTT.

This clonotype was counted many times. The J gene is TRBJ2-7, the V gene TRBV29-1, with 10 bases identical to TRBD1. This CDR3 has 13 residues. Losses at the gene ends were 2 bases for V and 4 bases for J; bases not matched to a gene: 2. Germline CDR1 reads SQVTM; CDR2 reads ANQGSEA. This CDR3 is CSVERTGGYEQYF. Written as DNA, the CDR3 is TGCAGCGTTGAAAGGACAGGGGGATACGAGCAGTACTTC.

In this sample, this clonotype turned up many times. The chain employs TRBV29-1 and TRBJ2-4; D perhaps matches TRBD2 (5 bases). This CDR3 is built from 12 residues. V lost 6 bases to trimming and J lost 8 bases, with 14 bases between them. Germline lookup yields CDR1 SQVTM and CDR2 ANQGSEA. The CDR3 nucleotides are TGCAGCGTGGCCGACTACCTCCACATTCAGTACTTC. Amino acids: CSVADYLHIQYF.

V and J are TRBV10-3 and TRBJ2-1, with TRBD2 as a possible D gene (5 bases). In germline, CDR1 is ENHRY, CDR2 SYGVKD. Trimming pared 3 bases from V and 8 bases from J, leaving 8 bases between. The CDR3 covers 12 residues. The CDR3 coding sequence is TGTGCCATCAGTGATGTAGCGTATGAGCAGTTCTTC. It encodes CAISDVAYEQFF.

This chain uses TRBV20-1 with TRBJ2-3; 10 bases are shared with TRBD2. The CDR3 is made up of 14 amino acids. V shed 6 bases and J 4 bases; nucleotides not matched to a gene: 7. Germline loops: CDR1 DFQATT, CDR2 SNEGSKA (reference sequence). The CDR3 nucleotides read TGCAGTGCCAGGAGCGGGGGGGCCCCAGATACGCAGTATTTT. Protein sequence: CSARSGGAPDTQYF.

This clonotype has just a few counts. The chain has TRBV10-3 and TRBJ1-1; TRBD1 is a possible D gene (6 bases). Germline CDR1 and CDR2: ENHRY and SYGVKD. The V end was cut by 7 bases, the J end by 1 base, with 16 bases between. The CDR3 totals 15 residues. The CDR3 DNA reads as TGTGCCATCAATCGAGGGGGGGATTCGAACACTGAAGCTTTCTTT. Its protein is CAINRGGDSNTEAFF.

V and J are TRBV27 and TRBJ2-5; D may be TRBD2 (5 bases). Germline loops: CDR1 MNHEY, CDR2 SMNVEV (reference sequence). The CDR3 extends over 15 amino acids. V shed 0 bases and J shed 1 base, with 9 bases lying between them. The CDR3 loop reads CASSLSAVRQETQYF. CDR3 DNA sequence: TGTGCCAGCAGTTTATCAGCGGTTCGCCAAGAGACCCAGTACTTC.

The V and J genes are TRBV6-5 and TRBJ2-5; tentatively, D is TRBD2 (6 bases). There are 15 residues in the CDR3. The germline gives CDR1 MNHEY, CDR2 SVGAGI. The ends were cut back, 2 bases at V and 1 base at J, with 11 bases in the middle. Here the CDR3 DNA reads TGTGCCAGCAGTTACGGGGGGACGCCCCAAGAGACCCAGTACTTC. This translates into CASSYGGTPQETQYF.

The V and J genes are TRBV4-3 and TRBJ2-1, with 12 bases aligning to TRBD2. The CDR3 has 14 residues. Germline V CDR1 and CDR2: LGHNA, YSLEER. V trimming: 3 bases; J trimming: 9 bases; junction bases outside the gene matches: 3. CDR3 in DNA: TGCGCCAGCAGCCACGGACTAGCGGGGCGTGAGCAGTTCTTC. The encoded protein is CASSHGLAGREQFF.

J is TRBJ1-2 and V is TRBV7-2, with 12 bases that match TRBD1. CDR1 and CDR2 (germline): SGHTA, FQGNSA. This CDR3 spans 17 amino acids. V lost 3 bases and J lost 4; bases outside the gene matches: 9. The CDR3 bases are TGTGCCAGCAGCTTTCGCCGGGGACAGGGGGCCGTCTATGGCTACACCTTC. As protein: CASSFRRGQGAVYGYTF.

DNA of the CDR3: TGTGCCAGCAGCGAAGCGGGGGGGGCCAAACAAAACATTCAGTACTTC. It encodes CASSEAGGAKQNIQYF. The chain links TRBV7-2 to TRBJ2-4; 10 nucleotides line up with TRBD2. The germline V gene encodes CDR1 SGHTA and CDR2 FQGNSA. The CDR3 loop spans 16 amino acids. V shed 5 bases and J 5 bases; nucleotides not matched to a gene: 9.